This TCR beta chain was retrieved from a study of OX40 agonist ivuxolimab in advanced cancers. About the research overall: Three patients had partial responses: one hepatocellular carcinoma, two cutaneous melanoma.

This CDR3 region has 19 residues. The V end lost 4 bases, the J end lost 2 bases, and 21 bases lay between the germline ends. Looked up from germline, CDR1 is LGHNA and CDR2 is YSLEER. Repertoires were generated with immunoSEQ multiplex PCR, while TCRdb's copy carries only in-frame clones and drops some. This table has fewer than 80,000 clones, approximately 83% appearing once. The material was CD4+ or CD8+ T cells sorted from blood, obtained in a trial of the OX40 agonist ivuxolimab. The sequence was obtained from an adult with an advanced solid tumor such as melanoma, head and neck, liver or kidney cancer. The chain links TRBV4-3 to TRBJ2-6; possible D gene TRBD1, 5 bases. The CDR3 DNA reads TGCGCCAGCAGCCCCTCCTTTGGTGGCAGGGTAACTGGGGCCAACGTCCTGACTTTC. It is translated as CASSPSFGGRVTGANVLTF.